This passage covers 23 T cell receptor beta chains from one sample sequenced in a study of shared clonotypes between healthy human individuals (dated by TCRdb to about 2020). Libraries came from the immunoSEQ multiplex PCR assay. Imported from immuneACCESS, the table was reduced by TCRdb to in-frame sequences with V and J called. These copies leave out some clones; in studies compared against another copy, an unresolved V gene accounts for under half, and the cause of the remainder is not known. The sample profile shows a few million clones; 92% of them were found once. 0.37% of the sample goes to the ten largest clones. The sequencing input was naive CD4+ T cells from PBMCs. Reading the label with the study, this specimen's cell subset or site is: CD45RA+ positively selected. The receptors were sampled from a man younger than 35 in good health. Some clones in this sample may be carry-over from other donors' samples.

V gene TRBV5-4 combines with J gene TRBJ2-7; maybe TRBD1 (6 bases). Germline values: CDR1 SGHNT, CDR2 YYREEE (reference sequence). This CDR3 contains 15 residues. The V and J ends lost 2 bases and 3 bases respectively, with 15 bases between them. The CDR3 DNA reads as TGTGCCAGCAGCTTTTCCGGGACACCACACTACGAGCAGTACTTC. It is translated as CASSFSGTPHYEQYF. Full variable domain (remainder filled in from reference TRBV5-4 and TRBJ2-7): ETGVTQSPTHLIKTRGQQVTLRCSSQSGHNTVSWYQQALGQGPQFIFQYYREEENGRGNFPPRFSGLQFPNYSSELNVNALELDDSALYLCASSFSGTPHYEQYFGPGTRLTVT.

This chain connects TRBV7-9 to TRBJ2-5; D unclear. From germline, CDR1 is SEHNR and CDR2 FQNEAQ (reference sequence). This CDR3 contains 12 residues. V was trimmed by 4 bases and J by 5 bases, leaving 8 bases between them. CDR3 loop: CASSYSLETQYF. The DNA for the CDR3 is TGTGCCAGCAGCTACTCCCTGGAGACCCAGTACTTC.

Remarks on this clone: Other DNA sequences in this sample translate to the same CDR3. This rearrangement joins TRBV28 to TRBJ2-7; 11 nucleotides match TRBD2. There are 14 residues in the CDR3. The V gene end was trimmed by 8 bases and the J gene end by 1 base; junction bases not matched to a gene: 4. Germline CDR1 reads MDHEN; CDR2 reads SYDVKM. CDR3 amino acids: CASVTSGSSYEQYF. The CDR3 bases are TGTGCCAGCGTAACTAGCGGGAGTTCCTACGAGCAGTACTTC.

CDR3 DNA sequence: TGTGCCAGCAGCCGGACAGGGGGTTTTCTCAATGAGCAGTTCTTC. It is translated as CASSRTGGFLNEQFF. The V gene is TRBV4-2, the J gene TRBJ2-1; 10 nucleotides align to TRBD1. The V segment lost 4 bases and the J segment 6 bases; nucleotides outside the gene matches: 6. The CDR3 has 15 amino acids. The germline gives CDR1 LGHNA, CDR2 YNFKEQ.

Turning to this clone: A read error may produce the germline difference seen at one junction end. The rearrangement uses TRBV25-1 and TRBJ2-3, with 9 bases aligning to TRBD2. Germline lookup yields CDR1 MGHDK and CDR2 SYGVNS. This CDR3 spans 15 amino acids. The CDR3 reads CATSSASGIKGTQYF. In DNA, the CDR3 is TGTGCCACCAGTTCGGCTAGCGGGATAAAGGGTACGCAGTATTTT. Full variable domain (remainder filled in from reference TRBV25-1 and TRBJ2-3): EADIYQTPRYLVIGTGKKITLECSQTMGHDKMYWYQQDPGMELHLIHYSYGVNSTEKGDLSSESTVSRIRTEHFPLTLESARPSHTSQYLCATSSASGIKGTQYFGPGTRLTVL.

The genes are TRBV7-2 and TRBJ2-3, with a possible D match to TRBD1 (5 bases). Trimming cost V 6 bases and J 8 bases, with 12 bases left between them. CDR3 length: 12 amino acids. Per the germline V gene, CDR1 is SGHTA and CDR2 is FQGNSA. CDR3 sequence: CASSQGEGTQYF. DNA of the CDR3: TGTGCCAGCAGTCAAGGGGAAGGTACGCAGTATTTT.

The rearrangement uses TRBV27 and TRBJ2-1; D possibly corresponds to TRBD2 (5 bases). The V and J ends lost 4 bases and 4 bases respectively, with 8 bases between them. The CDR3 is made up of 13 amino acids. From germline, CDR1 is MNHEY and CDR2 SMNVEV (reference sequence). The CDR3 sequence: CASSSGLYNEQFF. In DNA form, the CDR3 reads TGTGCCAGCAGTTCCGGACTGTACAATGAGCAGTTCTTC.

V usage is TRBV2 and J usage is TRBJ2-1; 11 nucleotides align to TRBD2. The germline V gene encodes CDR1 SNHLY and CDR2 FYNNEI. This CDR3 spans 14 amino acids. V lost 7 bases, J lost 7 bases, and 6 bases stayed unmatched. This CDR3 reads CASIRLAGGNEQFF. CDR3 in DNA: TGTGCCAGCATTAGGCTAGCGGGAGGAAATGAGCAGTTCTTC.

This chain links TRBV7-2 with TRBJ2-5; TRBD1 agrees at 12 bases. CDR3 length equals 15 residues. V gave up 8 bases and J gave up 5 bases; unmatched junction bases: 9. Looked up from germline, CDR1 is SGHTA and CDR2 is FQGNSA. The chain's CDR3 is CASDPGQGAGETQYF. The DNA for the CDR3 is TGTGCCAGCGACCCGGGACAGGGGGCAGGGGAGACCCAGTACTTC. Filled out from reference TRBV7-2 and TRBJ2-5, the complete variable domain reads GAGVSQSPSNKVTEKGKDVELRCDPISGHTALYWYRQSLGQGLEFLIYFQGNSAPDKSGLPSDRFSAERTGGSVSTLTIQRTQQEDSAVYLCASDPGQGAGETQYFGPGTRLLVL.

The chain uses TRBV19 and TRBJ2-1; D possibly corresponds to TRBD2 (7 bases). The CDR3 is 15 residues long. Looked up from germline, CDR1 is LNHDA and CDR2 is SQIVND (reference sequence). V was cut by 5 bases and J by 7 bases, with 18 bases left in between. The CDR3 reads CASSSQGLAVNEQFF. The CDR3 DNA reads as TGTGCCAGTAGTTCCCAGGGGCTAGCGGTTAATGAGCAGTTCTTC.

The DNA of the CDR3 is TGTGCCAGCAGCTTAACGGGGTGGGCAGGGGAGGCTGATGAAGCTTTCTTT. Its protein is CASSLTGWAGEADEAFF. This chain links TRBV7-3 with TRBJ1-1, with D perhaps TRBD1 (6 bases). The CDR3 length is 17 residues. The V end lost 0 bases, the J end lost 7 bases, and 21 bases lay between the germline ends. Germline V lookup: CDR1 SGHTA, CDR2 FQGTGA.

This clone was counted a few times. This sequence joins TRBV19 and TRBJ1-5, with D maybe TRBD1 (5 bases). V was cut by 6 bases and J by 3 bases, with 12 bases left in between. From germline, CDR1 is LNHDA and CDR2 SQIVND (reference sequence). This CDR3 contains 14 residues. DNA of the CDR3: TGTGCCAGTAGAGTCGGACATAACAATCAGCCCCAGCATTTT. The encoded protein is CASRVGHNNQPQHF.

The V and J genes are TRBV5-1 and TRBJ2-1; no clear D. This CDR3 region has 12 residues. Per the germline V gene, CDR1 is SGHRS and CDR2 is YFSETQ. Trimming removed 1 base at V and 8 bases at J, with 7 bases between. This CDR3 is CASSLNLYEQFF. The CDR3 DNA reads TGCGCCAGCAGCTTGAATCTTTATGAGCAGTTCTTC.

About this clone: The sample holds other DNA sequences that translate to the same CDR3. The chain has TRBV6-5 and TRBJ1-2; perhaps TRBD1 as D (5 bases). Germline CDR1 is MNHEY and CDR2 is SVGAGI. The CDR3 is 13 residues long. V was clipped by 2 bases and J by 8 bases, with 12 bases between them. The CDR3: CASSYGGAGGYTF. The CDR3 region has the DNA TGTGCCAGCAGTTACGGAGGGGCAGGGGGCTACACCTTC.

The J gene is TRBJ1-1, the V gene TRBV12-5, with 8 bases matching TRBD1. V was clipped by 6 bases and J by 6 bases; unmatched bases: 15. The CDR3 runs 16 residues. Germline CDR1 is LGHNT and CDR2 is FRNRAP. The chain's CDR3 is CASGGGRGPPGAEAFF. In DNA form, the CDR3 reads TGTGCTAGTGGCGGGGGCAGGGGGCCGCCCGGGGCTGAAGCTTTCTTT.

The CDR3 region is CASSPGRDTLRWGTEAFF. CDR3 DNA: TGTGCCAGCAGCCCTGGCCGGGACACCCTCCGATGGGGCACTGAAGCTTTCTTT. The chain uses TRBV7-9 and TRBJ1-1; TRBD1 is a possible D gene (6 bases). The CDR3 spans 18 residues. The germline V gene has CDR1 SEHNR and CDR2 FQNEAQ (reference sequence). V shed 5 bases and J shed 4 bases, with 26 bases lying between them.

This chain links TRBV27 with TRBJ2-4, with D maybe TRBD1 (6 bases). The germline V and J ends were trimmed by 4 bases and 8 bases, with 21 bases remaining between them. The CDR3 has 16 residues. The germline V gene has CDR1 MNHEY and CDR2 SMNVEV (reference sequence). CDR3 in amino acids: CASSSLSTGQGDIQYF. The CDR3 bases are TGTGCCAGCAGTTCACTCTCGACAGGCCAAGGGGACATTCAGTACTTC.

The chain couples TRBV9 to TRBJ2-1, with 8 nucleotides matching TRBD2. Germline V gives CDR1 SGDLS, CDR2 YYNGEE. The CDR3 totals 17 residues. The trim removed 0 bases at V and 0 bases at J, leaving 5 bases unmatched. The CDR3, as DNA: TGTGCCAGCAGCGTAGGGGTGAGCGGGAGCTCCTACAATGAGCAGTTCTTC. The encoded protein is CASSVGVSGSSYNEQFF.

This clone was observed a single time. V gene TRBV5-6 combines with J gene TRBJ2-3; 10 bases map to TRBD2. CDR3 length: 18 residues. Germline V gives CDR1 SGHDT, CDR2 YYEEEE. Trimming took 0 bases from V and 6 from J; bases not matched to a gene: 13. The CDR3 is CASSLAGVWASGSDTQYF. The CDR3 DNA reads as TGTGCCAGCAGCTTGGCCGGGGTTTGGGCTAGCGGGAGCGATACGCAGTATTTT. The variable domain in full, completed from reference TRBV5-6 and TRBJ2-3, reads DAGVTQSPTHLIKTRGQQVTLRCSPKSGHDTVSWYQQALGQGPQFIFQYYEEEERQRGNFPDRFSGHQFPNYSSELNVNALLLGDSALYLCASSLAGVWASGSDTQYFGPGTRLTVL.

On this clone: Germline is not matched at one junction end, which may reflect a read error. The rearrangement joins TRBV10-3 to TRBJ2-1; TRBD2 agrees at 9 bases. The CDR3 spans 14 residues. Germline V gene lookup returns CDR1 ENHRY and CDR2 SYGVKD. The chain's CDR3 is CAINGGRAYNEQFF. The CDR3 DNA reads as TGTGCCATCAACGGCGGGAGGGCCTATAATGAGCAGTTCTTC.

The chain couples TRBV25-1 to TRBJ2-2; 11 positions match TRBD2. Looked up from germline, CDR1 is MGHDK and CDR2 is SYGVNS. CDR3 length equals 15 residues. V lost 1 base, J lost 6 bases, and 1 base stayed unmatched. The CDR3 nucleotides read TGTGCCAGCAGTGAATTACTAGCGGGAGCCGGGGAGCTGTTTTTT. Amino acids: CASSELLAGAGELFF. Together with reference TRBV25-1 and TRBJ2-2, the CDR3 gives the full variable domain: EADIYQTPRYLVIGTGKKITLECSQTMGHDKMYWYQQDPGMELHLIHYSYGVNSTEKGDLSSESTVSRIRTEHFPLTLESARPSHTSQYLCASSELLAGAGELFFGEGSRLTVL.

The chain employs TRBV5-1 and TRBJ2-3; 11 bases align to TRBD2. The germline gives CDR1 SGHRS, CDR2 YFSETQ. The CDR3 sequence is 16 residues long. J was trimmed by 2 bases and V by 4 bases; bases with no gene match: 6. CDR3: CASSRGLAETTDTQYF. The CDR3, as DNA: TGCGCCAGCAGCCGGGGACTAGCGGAAACCACAGATACGCAGTATTTT.

The chain couples TRBV11-2 to TRBJ2-7, with TRBD2 identical over 7 bases. Per the germline V gene, CDR1 is SGHAT and CDR2 is FQNNGV. V lost 0 bases, J lost 2 bases, and 4 bases stayed unmatched. The CDR3 has 15 residues. The CDR3 reads CASSLEGGGPYEQYF. CDR3 DNA sequence: TGTGCCAGCAGCTTAGAGGGCGGGGGACCCTACGAGCAGTACTTC.